This is a list of T cell receptor beta chains from one sample in a study of OX40 agonist ivuxolimab in advanced cancers. Sequenced by immunoSEQ multiplex PCR; TCRdb stores in-frame clones only, minus some. The profile shows 52,000 or so clones, 65% to 85% of them singletons. This specimen was CD4+ or CD8+ T cells sorted from blood, taken in a trial of the OX40 agonist ivuxolimab. The source is an adult with an advanced solid tumor such as melanoma, head and neck, liver or kidney cancer. CDR3s include the opening cysteine and the closing phenylalanine or tryptophan. D genes are given only for firm matches. Clone size is stated in some rows and not others, as once, few, many or a class when expanded.

j_call clone_size cdr3_length d_call v_call cdr3_nt cdr3_aa
TRBJ2-5 NA 14 NA TRBV11-2 TGTGCCAGCAGCTTAGGGGGGATCCAAGAGACCCAGTACTTC CASSLGGIQETQYF
TRBJ2-7 NA 16 NA TRBV5-8 TGTGCCAGCAGCTTCACAGAGACGTCCCTCTCCTACGAGCAGTACTTC CASSFTETSLSYEQYF
TRBJ2-7 few 16 NA TRBV21-1 TGTGCCAGCAGCCCAAAGCCCGGGGCCCGAAAAGACGAGCAGTACTTC CASSPKPGARKDEQYF
TRBJ2-1 NA 14 NA TRBV7-2 TGTGCCAGCAGCCCTTCGGTGAGCGGCAATGAGCAGTTCTTC CASSPSVSGNEQFF
TRBJ1-5 NA 13 TRBD1 TRBV28 TGTGCCAGCAGTTGGACAGGGGACCAGCCCCAGCATTTT CASSWTGDQPQHF
TRBJ1-2 NA 16 TRBD1 TRBV19 TGTGCCAGTAGTATTGCCCCGGGACAGAAACATTGGGGCTACACCTTC CASSIAPGQKHWGYTF
TRBJ2-2 NA 13 NA TRBV4-1 TGCGCCAGCAGCCAAGCGCCCACCGGGGAGCTGTTTTTT CASSQAPTGELFF
TRBJ2-7 NA 14 TRBD2 TRBV13 TGTGCCAGCAGCCCCCGGAGGGAGGGATACGAGCAGTACTTC CASSPRREGYEQYF
TRBJ2-3 NA 14 NA TRBV2 TGTGCCAGCAGTGAATTTAGTTTCACAGATACGCAGTATTTT CASSEFSFTDTQYF
TRBJ2-4 few 19 NA TRBV4-1 TGCGCCAGCAGAAGACAGGCAACCCAAGTTCCCGGAGCCAAAAACATTCAGTACTTC CASRRQATQVPGAKNIQYF